This section outlines one T cell receptor beta chain sequence together with its context. These data are taken from a study of technical replicates of blood from a few donors. The germline CDR1 and CDR2 sequences are KGHSH and LQKENI. The CDR3 contains 17 residues. After removal of 4 bases from V and 2 bases from J, the junction contained 12 bases not matched to a gene. Profiled with immunoSEQ multiplex PCR; TCRdb holds only in-frame clones, not every one. The sample has tens of thousands of clones, 98% seen once. The J gene is TRBJ2-7, the V gene TRBV18, with 9 bases fitting TRBD1. The specimen was T cells isolated from PBMCs. The TCR comes from a human donor in good health. The chain's CDR3 is CASSLSGTGILTYEQYF. In DNA, the CDR3 is TGTGCCAGCTCACTTTCCGGGACAGGGATACTAACCTACGAGCAGTACTTC.